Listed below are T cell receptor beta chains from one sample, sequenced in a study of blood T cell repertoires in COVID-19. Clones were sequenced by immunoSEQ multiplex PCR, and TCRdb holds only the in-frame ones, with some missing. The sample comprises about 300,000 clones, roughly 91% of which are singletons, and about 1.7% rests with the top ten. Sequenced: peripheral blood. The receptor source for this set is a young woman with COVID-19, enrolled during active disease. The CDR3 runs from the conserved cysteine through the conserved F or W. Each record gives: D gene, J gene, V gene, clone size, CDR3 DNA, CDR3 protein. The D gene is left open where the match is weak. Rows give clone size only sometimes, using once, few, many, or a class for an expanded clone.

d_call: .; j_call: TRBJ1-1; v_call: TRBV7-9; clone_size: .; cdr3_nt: TGTGCCAGCAGCTTAGGGAGGCGCGGCACTGAAGCTTTCTTT; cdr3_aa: CASSLGRRGTEAFF
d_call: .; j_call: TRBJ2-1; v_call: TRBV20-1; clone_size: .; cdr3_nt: TGCAGTGCTTTGATCTTGGAGGAGCAGTTCTTC; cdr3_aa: CSALILEEQFF
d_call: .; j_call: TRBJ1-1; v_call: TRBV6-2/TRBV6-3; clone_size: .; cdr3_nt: TGTGCCAGCAGTGCAGGGACACCCGGGGACACTGAAGCTTTCTTT; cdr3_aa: CASSAGTPGDTEAFF
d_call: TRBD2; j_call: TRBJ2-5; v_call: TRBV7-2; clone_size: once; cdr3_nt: TGTGCCAGCAGCGATGGGACTAGCGGGGGTTCGGAGACCCAGTACTTC; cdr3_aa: CASSDGTSGGSETQYF
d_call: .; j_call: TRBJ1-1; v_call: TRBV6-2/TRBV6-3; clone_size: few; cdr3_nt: TGTGCCAGCAGTATCGGACAGACGCAAGCTTTCTTT; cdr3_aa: CASSIGQTQAFF
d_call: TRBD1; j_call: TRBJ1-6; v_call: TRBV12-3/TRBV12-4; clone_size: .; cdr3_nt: TGTGCCCGTAAGACAGGGATGAATTCACCCCTCCACTTT; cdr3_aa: CARKTGMNSPLHF
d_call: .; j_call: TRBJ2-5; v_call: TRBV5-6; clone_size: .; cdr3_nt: TGTGCCAGCAGCCACGTGGACAGCCAAGAGACCCAGTACTTC; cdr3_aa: CASSHVDSQETQYF
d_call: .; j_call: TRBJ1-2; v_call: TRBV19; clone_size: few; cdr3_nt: TGTGCCAGTAGTATTTCAGGGTATGATGGCTACACCTTC; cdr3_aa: CASSISGYDGYTF
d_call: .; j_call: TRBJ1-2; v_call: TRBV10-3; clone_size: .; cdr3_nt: TGTGCCATCAGTGAGGGATGGGAGGGAGTCTTTGAGCGTGGCTACACCTTC; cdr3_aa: CAISEGWEGVFERGYTF
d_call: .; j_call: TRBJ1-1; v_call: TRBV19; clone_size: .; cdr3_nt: TGTGCCAGTAGTGGGGCCTCGGGAGGCACTGAAGCTTTCTTT; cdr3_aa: CASSGASGGTEAFF